This T cell receptor (beta chain) stems from a study of T-cell reconstitution after alpha-beta-depleted transplantation in children. At least ten counts were recorded for this clonotype. Per germline, CDR1 SEHNR and CDR2 FQNEAQ (reference sequence). There are 11 residues in the CDR3. The V end lost 5 bases, the J end lost 14 bases, and 14 bases lay between the germline ends. Molecular barcoding with unique molecular identifiers was used for the TCRbeta library. MiXCR, run by TCRdb on the PCR reads, gives a single entry per CDR3 protein. The repertoire consists of almost 250,000 distinct CDR3 sequences, with roughly 26% occurring once and the leading ten covering over 2.5%.

This TCR was sampled from a girl aged 2-9 years with Fanconi anemia, due to receive a stem cell transplant. The sequences come from PBMCs, collected before TCRalphabeta/CD19-depleted stem cell transplant. This sequence joins TRBV7-9 and TRBJ2-3; D ambiguous. The DNA for the CDR3 is TGTGCCAGCAGCAGGGAACGCAGGTGGTATTTT. It is translated as CASSRERRWYF.